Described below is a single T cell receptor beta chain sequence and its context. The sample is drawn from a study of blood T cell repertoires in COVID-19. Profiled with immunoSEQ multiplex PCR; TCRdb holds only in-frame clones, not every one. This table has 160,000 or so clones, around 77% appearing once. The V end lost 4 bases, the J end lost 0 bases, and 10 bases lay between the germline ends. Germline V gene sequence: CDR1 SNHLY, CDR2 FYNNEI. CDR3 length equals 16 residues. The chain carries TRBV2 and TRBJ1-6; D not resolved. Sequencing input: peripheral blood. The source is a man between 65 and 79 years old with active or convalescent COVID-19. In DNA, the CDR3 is TGTGCCAGCAGTGGGGAAGGGAGCTCCTATAATTCACCCCTCCACTTT. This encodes CASSGEGSSYNSPLHF.